The subject of this entry is one TCR beta chain. The antigen is unknown. The length of the CDR3 is 15 residues. V was clipped by 4 bases and J by 5 bases; unmatched bases: 9. CDR1 is LGHNA and CDR2 is YSLEER in the germline V gene. The use of a sample-barcoded 5' primer and a J-beta primer mix characterized a second PCR of about 7 to 12 cycles. Each of the cDNA molecules was tagged by a template-switch adaptor with 12 random nucleotides. TCRdb re-analysed the 5' RACE reads in MiXCR, keeping a single row per CDR3 protein. The table shows approximately 850,000 distinct CDR3 sequences, with approximately 48% occurring only once. The sample comes from a study of blood T cells in healthy people across ages. Study background: Template switching recovered approximately one barcoded beta molecule for every two T cells.

Findings and limits, study-wide: Older individuals had lower TCR beta diversity per million T cells (the decline was roughly linear).

V is TRBV4-3 and J is TRBJ1-2; 8 bases line up with TRBD1. This clonotype originated in a man between 60 and 75 years old in good health. The sequenced sample was blood. Written as DNA, the CDR3 is TGCGCCAGCAGCCTTGGGACCGGACAGGGTTATGGCTACACCTTC. This encodes CASSLGTGQGYGYTF.